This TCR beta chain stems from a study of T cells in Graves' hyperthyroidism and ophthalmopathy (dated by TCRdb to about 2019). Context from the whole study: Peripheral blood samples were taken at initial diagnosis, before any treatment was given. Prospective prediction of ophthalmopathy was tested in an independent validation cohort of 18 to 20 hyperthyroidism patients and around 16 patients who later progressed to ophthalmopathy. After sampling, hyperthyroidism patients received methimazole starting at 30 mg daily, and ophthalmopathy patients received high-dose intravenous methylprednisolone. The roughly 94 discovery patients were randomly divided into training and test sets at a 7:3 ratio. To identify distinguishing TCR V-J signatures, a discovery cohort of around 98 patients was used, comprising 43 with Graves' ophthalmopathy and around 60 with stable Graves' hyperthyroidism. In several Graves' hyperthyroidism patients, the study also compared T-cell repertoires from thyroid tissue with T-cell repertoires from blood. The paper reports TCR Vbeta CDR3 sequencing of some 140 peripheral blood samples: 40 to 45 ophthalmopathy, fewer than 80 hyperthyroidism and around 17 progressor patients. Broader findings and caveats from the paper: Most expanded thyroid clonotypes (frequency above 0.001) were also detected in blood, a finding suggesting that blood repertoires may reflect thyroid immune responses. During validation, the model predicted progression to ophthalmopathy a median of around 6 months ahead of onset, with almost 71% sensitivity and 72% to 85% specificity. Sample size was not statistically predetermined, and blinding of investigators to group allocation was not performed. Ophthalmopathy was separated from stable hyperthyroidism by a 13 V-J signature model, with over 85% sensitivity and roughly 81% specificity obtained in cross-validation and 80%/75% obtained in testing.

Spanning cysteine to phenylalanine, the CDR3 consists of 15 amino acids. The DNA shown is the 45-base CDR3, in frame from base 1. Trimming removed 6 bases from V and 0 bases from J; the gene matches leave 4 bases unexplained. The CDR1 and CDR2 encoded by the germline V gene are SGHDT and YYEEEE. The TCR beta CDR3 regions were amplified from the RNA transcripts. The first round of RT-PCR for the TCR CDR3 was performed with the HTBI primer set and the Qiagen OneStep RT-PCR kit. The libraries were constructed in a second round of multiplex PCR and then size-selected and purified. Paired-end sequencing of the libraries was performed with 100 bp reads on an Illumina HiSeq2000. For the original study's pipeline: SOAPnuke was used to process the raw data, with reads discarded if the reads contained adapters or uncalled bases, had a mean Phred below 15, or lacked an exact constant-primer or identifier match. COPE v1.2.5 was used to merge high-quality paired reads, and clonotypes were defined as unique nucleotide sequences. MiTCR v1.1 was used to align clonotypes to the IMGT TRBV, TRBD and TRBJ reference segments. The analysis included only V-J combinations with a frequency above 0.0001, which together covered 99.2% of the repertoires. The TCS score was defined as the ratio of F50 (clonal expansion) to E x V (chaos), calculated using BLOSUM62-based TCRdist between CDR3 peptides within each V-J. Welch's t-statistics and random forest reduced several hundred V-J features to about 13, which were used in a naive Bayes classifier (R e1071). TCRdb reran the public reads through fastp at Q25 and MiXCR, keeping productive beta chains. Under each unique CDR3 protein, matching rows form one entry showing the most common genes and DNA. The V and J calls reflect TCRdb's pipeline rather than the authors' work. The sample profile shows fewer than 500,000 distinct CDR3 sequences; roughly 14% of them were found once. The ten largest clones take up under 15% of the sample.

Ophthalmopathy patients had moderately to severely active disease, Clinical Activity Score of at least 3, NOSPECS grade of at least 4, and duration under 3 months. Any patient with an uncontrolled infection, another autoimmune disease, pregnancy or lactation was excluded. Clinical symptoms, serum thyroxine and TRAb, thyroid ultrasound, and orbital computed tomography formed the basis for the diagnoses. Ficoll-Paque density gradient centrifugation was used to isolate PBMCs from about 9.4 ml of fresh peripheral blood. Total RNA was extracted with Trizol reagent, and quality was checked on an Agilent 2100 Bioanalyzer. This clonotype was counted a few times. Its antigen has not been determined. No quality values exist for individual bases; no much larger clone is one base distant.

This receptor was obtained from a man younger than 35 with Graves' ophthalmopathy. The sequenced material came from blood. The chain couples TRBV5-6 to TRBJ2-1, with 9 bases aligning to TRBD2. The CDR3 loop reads CASTHSGSSYNEQFF. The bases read TGTGCCAGCACCCATAGCGGGAGCTCCTACAATGAGCAGTTCTTC.